This T cell receptor (beta chain) was found in a study of early T cells in non-severe SARS-CoV-2 infection. About the study: Sequencing of bulk RNA from unsorted whole blood was done, without chain pairing.

Whole-study findings and limits: VDJdb matching, biased toward anti-spike CD8 responses, missed private and CD4 specificities.

Unique molecular identifier tags were affixed to discrete cDNA molecules. From the 5' RACE reads, TCRdb called clonotypes with MiXCR, one entry per CDR3 protein. The sample has 35,000 to 45,000 distinct CDR3 sequences; approximately 6.3% are singletons. This clonotype occurred a few times. Its antigen is not known. Germline CDR1 reads KGHSH; CDR2 reads LQKENI. The CDR3 has 13 amino acids. V lost 2 bases and J 5 bases, leaving 6 bases between the germline ends. This sequence originates from an adult who was a healthcare worker with PCR-confirmed SARS-CoV-2 infection or an uninfected control (not recorded which). The sample in question was whole blood, obtained at baseline. The chain carries TRBV18 and TRBJ2-2; D ambiguous. CDR3 nucleotide sequence: TGTGCCAGCTCACCAATGGAAACCGGGGAGCTGTTTTTT. Translated: CASSPMETGELFF.